A single T cell receptor (beta chain) is shown here with its context. Its antigen is not known. The junction had 7 bases not matched to a gene; V was cut back by 5 bases and J by 4 bases. This CDR3 has 16 residues. Germline CDR1 reads SGHAT; CDR2 reads FQNNGV. This sample was included in a study of beta chain features in type 1 diabetes. General study results and limits: In cDNA sequencing, cells with high TCR expression could be over-represented. All four CD4+ subsets of Type 1 diabetes patients contained TCRB CDR3s that were moderately but significantly shorter.

Of the isolated RNA, all was reverse transcribed, and so the sequenced material was expressed TCRB transcripts. Assay used: immunoSEQ multiplex PCR; TCRdb lists only in-frame clones, some missing. Of 630,000 or so clones in the sample, over 12% were seen once. This chain connects TRBV11-2 to TRBJ2-1; 11 bases are a match to TRBD2. The sequenced sample consisted of naive CD4+ T cells from blood. The receptor's source is a man younger than 30 with type 1 diabetes. The DNA for the CDR3 is TGTGCCAGCAGCCGTTGGACTAGCGGGCCGTACAATGAGCAGTTCTTC. This gives the protein CASSRWTSGPYNEQFF.